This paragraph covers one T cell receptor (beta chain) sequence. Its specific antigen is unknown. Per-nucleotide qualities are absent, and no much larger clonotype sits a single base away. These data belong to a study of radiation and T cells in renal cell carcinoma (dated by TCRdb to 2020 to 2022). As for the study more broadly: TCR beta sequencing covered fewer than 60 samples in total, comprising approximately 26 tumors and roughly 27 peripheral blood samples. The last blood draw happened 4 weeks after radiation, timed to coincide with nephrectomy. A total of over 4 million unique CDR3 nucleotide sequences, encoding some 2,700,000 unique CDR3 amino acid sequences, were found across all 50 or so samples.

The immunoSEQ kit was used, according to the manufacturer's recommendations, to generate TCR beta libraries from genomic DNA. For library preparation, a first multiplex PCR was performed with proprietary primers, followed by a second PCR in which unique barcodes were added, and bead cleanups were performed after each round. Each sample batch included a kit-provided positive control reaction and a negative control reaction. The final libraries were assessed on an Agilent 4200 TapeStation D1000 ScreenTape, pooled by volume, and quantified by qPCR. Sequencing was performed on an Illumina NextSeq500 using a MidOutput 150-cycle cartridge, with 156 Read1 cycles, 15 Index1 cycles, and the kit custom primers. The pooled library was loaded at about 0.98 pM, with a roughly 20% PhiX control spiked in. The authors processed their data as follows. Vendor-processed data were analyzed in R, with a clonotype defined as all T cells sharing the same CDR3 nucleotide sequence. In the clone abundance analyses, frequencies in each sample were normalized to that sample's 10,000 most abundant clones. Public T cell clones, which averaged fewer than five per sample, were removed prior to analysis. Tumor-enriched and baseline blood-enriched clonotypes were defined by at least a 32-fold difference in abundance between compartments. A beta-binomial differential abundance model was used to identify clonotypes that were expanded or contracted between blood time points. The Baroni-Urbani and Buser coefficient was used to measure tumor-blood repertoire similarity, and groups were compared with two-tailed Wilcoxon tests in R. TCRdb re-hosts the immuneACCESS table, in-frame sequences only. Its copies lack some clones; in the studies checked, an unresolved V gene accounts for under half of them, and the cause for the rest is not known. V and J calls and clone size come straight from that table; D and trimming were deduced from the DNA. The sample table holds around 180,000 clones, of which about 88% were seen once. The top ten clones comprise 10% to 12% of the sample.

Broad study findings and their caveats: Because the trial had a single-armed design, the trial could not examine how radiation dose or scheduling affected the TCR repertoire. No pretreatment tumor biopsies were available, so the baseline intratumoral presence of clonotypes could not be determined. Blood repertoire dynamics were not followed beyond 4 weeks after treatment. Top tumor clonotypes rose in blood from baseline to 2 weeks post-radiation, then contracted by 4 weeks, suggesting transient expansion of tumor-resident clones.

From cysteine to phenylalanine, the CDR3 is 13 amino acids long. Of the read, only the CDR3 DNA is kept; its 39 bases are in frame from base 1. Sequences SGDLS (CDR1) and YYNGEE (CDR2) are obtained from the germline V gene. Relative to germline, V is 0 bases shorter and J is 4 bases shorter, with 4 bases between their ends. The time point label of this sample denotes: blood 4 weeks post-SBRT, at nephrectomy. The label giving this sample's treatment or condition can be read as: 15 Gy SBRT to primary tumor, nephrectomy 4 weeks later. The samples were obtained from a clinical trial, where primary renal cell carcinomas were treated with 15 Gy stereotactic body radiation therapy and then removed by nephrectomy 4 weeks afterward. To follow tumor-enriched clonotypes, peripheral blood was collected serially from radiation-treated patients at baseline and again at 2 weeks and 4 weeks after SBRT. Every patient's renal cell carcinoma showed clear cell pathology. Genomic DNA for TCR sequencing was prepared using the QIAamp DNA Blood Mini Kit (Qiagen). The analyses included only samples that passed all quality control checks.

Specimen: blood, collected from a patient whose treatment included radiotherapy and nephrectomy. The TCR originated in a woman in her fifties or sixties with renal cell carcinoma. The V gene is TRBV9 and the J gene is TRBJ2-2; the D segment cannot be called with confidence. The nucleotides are TGTGCCAGCAGCGTAGTAGGCACCGGGGAGCTGTTTTTT. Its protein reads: CASSVVGTGELFF.